These T cell receptor beta chains were read from a single sample in a study of T cell responses to AZD1222 COVID-19 vaccine. Method: immunoSEQ multiplex PCR; TCRdb's copy keeps in-frame clones and lacks some. The sample shows fewer than 150,000 clones, 88% of them seen only once. This material consisted of peripheral blood, taken 28 days after the second AZD1222 dose. The receptor set was obtained from an adult who received the AZD1222 COVID-19 vaccine. CDR3s include the opening cysteine and the closing phenylalanine or tryptophan. A D gene is named only where the DNA matches it firmly. Size values are once, few and many counts, or a class for expanded clones, and some rows have none.

D,J,size,V,CDR3,DNA
-,TRBJ1-1,-,TRBV18,CASSRPENTEAFF,TGTGCCAGCTCACGCCCCGAGAACACTGAAGCTTTCTTT
TRBD1,TRBJ1-2,-,TRBV6-5,CASSYSGQGDYGYTF,TGTGCCAGCAGTTACTCGGGACAGGGGGACTATGGCTACACCTTC
-,TRBJ2-1,once,TRBV23-1,CASSQSDRWGEQFF,TGCGCCAGCAGTCAATCTGACCGCTGGGGGGAGCAGTTCTTC
TRBD2,TRBJ2-7,once,TRBV7-9,CASSLVTGPSGFYEQYF,TGTGCCAGCAGCTTAGTAACGGGGCCTAGCGGATTTTACGAGCAGTACTTC
-,TRBJ1-3,-,TRBV5-5,CASSLFARDTIYF,TGTGCCAGCAGCTTATTTGCTCGGGACACCATATATTTT
-,TRBJ1-1,once,TRBV11-3,CASRGHGNTEAFF,TGTGCCAGCAGAGGTCACGGGAACACTGAAGCTTTCTTT
-,TRBJ1-2,-,TRBV7-3,CASSLSNREDYGYTF,TGTGCCAGCAGCTTATCGAACAGGGAGGACTATGGCTACACCTTC
TRBD1,TRBJ1-1,-,TRBV7-2,CASSPRTGVTEAFF,TGTGCCAGCAGCCCTAGGACAGGGGTAACTGAAGCTTTCTTT
-,TRBJ2-7,-,TRBV10-3,CAISDQRTLEQYF,TGTGCCATCAGTGACCAAAGGACTCTCGAGCAGTACTTC
-,TRBJ2-7,once,TRBV2,CASTRDASLEQYF,TGTGCCAGCACCCGGGACGCCAGCCTCGAGCAGTACTTC
-,TRBJ1-6,-,TRBV2,CASLIDGNSPLHF,TGTGCCAGCCTTATTGACGGAAATTCACCCCTCCACTTT
-,TRBJ1-4,-,TRBV12-3/TRBV12-4,CASRPGPAEKLFF,TGTGCCAGCAGGCCGGGGCCTGCGGAAAAACTGTTTTTT
-,TRBJ1-2,-,TRBV30,CAWSTTVYGYTF,TGTGCCTGGAGTACGACAGTCTATGGCTACACCTTC
TRBD1,TRBJ2-7,-,TRBV24-1,CATSDPGQGSYEQYF,TGTGCCACCAGTGACCCGGGACAGGGTTCCTACGAGCAGTACTTC
-,TRBJ1-2,few,TRBV11-3,CASSFEGDYYGYTF,TGTGCCAGCAGCTTTGAAGGGGATTACTATGGCTACACCTTC
-,TRBJ1-2,-,TRBV7-9,CASSSPAGLYGYTF,TGTGCCAGCAGCTCCCCTGCAGGGCTTTATGGCTACACCTTC
-,TRBJ1-5,-,TRBV19,CASSIDAASGQPQHF,TGTGCCAGTAGTATAGACGCGGCCTCCGGTCAGCCCCAGCATTTT
TRBD1,TRBJ1-5,-,TRBV3-1/TRBV3-2,CASSQGALTGGSNQPQHF,TGTGCCAGCAGCCAAGGGGCATTGACAGGGGGTAGCAATCAGCCCCAGCATTTT
-,TRBJ2-7,-,TRBV6-2/TRBV6-3,CASSYAGYSYEQYF,TGTGCCAGCAGTTACGCGGGATACAGCTACGAGCAGTACTTC
-,TRBJ1-3,-,TRBV28,CASSLFSAGNTIYF,TGTGCCAGCAGTTTATTCAGTGCTGGAAACACCATATATTTT
-,TRBJ1-4,-,TRBV12-3/TRBV12-4,CASSQLEKLFF,TGTGCCAGCAGCCAACTTGAAAAACTGTTTTTT
-,TRBJ2-2,-,TRBV27,CASRRDAGELFF,TGTGCCAGCAGACGAGACGCCGGGGAGCTGTTTTTT
-,TRBJ1-6,-,TRBV2,CASIINRDSGLAPLHF,TGTGCCAGCATCATCAACCGGGACTCGGGACTTGCACCCCTCCACTTT
TRBD2,TRBJ2-3,-,TRBV10-1,CASSEGSSGRSNTQYF,TGCGCCAGCAGTGAAGGGAGTAGCGGGAGATCAAATACGCAGTATTTT
TRBD1,TRBJ2-7,-,TRBV3-1/TRBV3-2,CASSLGQARYEQYF,TGTGCCAGCAGCCTCGGACAGGCCCGTTACGAGCAGTACTTC
-,TRBJ2-2,-,TRBV7-2,CASSLVGLGRGSNTGELFF,TGTGCCAGCAGCTTAGTAGGCCTGGGGAGGGGGTCAAACACCGGGGAGCTGTTTTTT
-,TRBJ1-2,-,TRBV19,CASSIDGLSGYTF,TGTGCCAGTAGTATAGACGGGCTATCTGGCTACACCTTC
-,TRBJ1-6,-,TRBV18,CASSQTEYNSPLHF,TGTGCCAGCTCACAGACAGAGTATAATTCACCCCTCCACTTT
-,TRBJ1-4,-,TRBV12-3/TRBV12-4,CASSFFSAEKLFF,TGTGCCAGCAGTTTTTTCAGTGCTGAAAAACTGTTTTTT
-,TRBJ1-1,-,TRBV15,CATSFDRGTEAFF,TGTGCCACCAGCTTCGACCGGGGCACTGAAGCTTTCTTT
TRBD1,TRBJ1-2,-,TRBV2,CASREGQVGYYGYTF,TGTGCCAGCAGAGAAGGACAGGTGGGGTACTATGGCTACACCTTC
TRBD1,TRBJ1-2,-,TRBV4-2,CASSLVGDRGPGYTF,TGTGCCAGCAGCCTTGTCGGGGACAGGGGGCCTGGCTACACCTTC
-,TRBJ1-1,-,TRBV6-5,CASSSTGGNTEAFF,TGTGCCAGCAGTTCTACGGGGGGTAACACTGAAGCTTTCTTT
-,TRBJ1-6,-,TRBV6-5,CASSYGAGKVAPLHF,TGTGCCAGCAGTTACGGGGCAGGGAAAGTGGCACCCCTCCACTTT
-,TRBJ2-1,-,TRBV11-1,CASRPSLNNEQFF,TGTGCCAGCAGGCCTTCACTTAACAATGAGCAGTTCTTC
-,TRBJ1-2,-,TRBV4-1,CASSPGWEGLSGYTF,TGCGCCAGCAGCCCCGGGTGGGAGGGGCTAAGTGGCTACACCTTC
-,TRBJ1-5,-,TRBV29-1,CSVEGGAPPQKVLQPQHF,TGCAGCGTTGAAGGAGGGGCCCCGCCTCAAAAGGTTCTTCAGCCCCAGCATTTT
TRBD2,TRBJ2-5,few,TRBV6-5,CASTPPTSGETQYF,TGTGCCAGCACCCCTCCGACTAGCGGAGAGACCCAGTACTTC
TRBD1,TRBJ2-5,-,TRBV11-2,CASSLGTAGGRETQYF,TGTGCCAGCAGCTTAGGAACCGCAGGGGGAAGAGAGACCCAGTACTTC
-,TRBJ2-2,-,TRBV5-1,CASSPSGITGELFF,TGCGCCAGCAGCCCGTCAGGAATTACCGGGGAGCTGTTTTTT
-,TRBJ2-5,-,TRBV7-9,CASSSLETQYF,TGTGCCAGCAGCTCTTTAGAGACCCAGTACTTC
TRBD1,TRBJ1-5,-,TRBV4-3,CASSPGQGEGSQHF,TGCGCCAGCAGCCCCGGACAGGGGGAAGGGTCCCAGCATTTT
-,TRBJ1-2,-,TRBV7-9,CASQGSGALLGGYTF,TGTGCCAGCCAGGGGTCGGGGGCGCTTTTAGGTGGCTACACCTTC
-,TRBJ2-5,-,TRBV11-3,CASSLGETQYF,TGTGCCAGCAGCTTAGGAGAGACCCAGTACTTC
-,TRBJ1-1,-,TRBV5-6,CASSSDWTGNTEAFF,TGTGCCAGCAGCTCGGACTGGACGGGGAACACTGAAGCTTTCTTT
TRBD1,TRBJ1-5,-,TRBV11-2,CASSHDRGGDQPQHF,TGTGCCAGCAGCCATGACAGGGGAGGCGATCAGCCCCAGCATTTT
-,TRBJ2-5,-,TRBV18,CASSTGLQETQYF,TGTGCCAGCTCAACGGGACTTCAAGAGACCCAGTACTTC